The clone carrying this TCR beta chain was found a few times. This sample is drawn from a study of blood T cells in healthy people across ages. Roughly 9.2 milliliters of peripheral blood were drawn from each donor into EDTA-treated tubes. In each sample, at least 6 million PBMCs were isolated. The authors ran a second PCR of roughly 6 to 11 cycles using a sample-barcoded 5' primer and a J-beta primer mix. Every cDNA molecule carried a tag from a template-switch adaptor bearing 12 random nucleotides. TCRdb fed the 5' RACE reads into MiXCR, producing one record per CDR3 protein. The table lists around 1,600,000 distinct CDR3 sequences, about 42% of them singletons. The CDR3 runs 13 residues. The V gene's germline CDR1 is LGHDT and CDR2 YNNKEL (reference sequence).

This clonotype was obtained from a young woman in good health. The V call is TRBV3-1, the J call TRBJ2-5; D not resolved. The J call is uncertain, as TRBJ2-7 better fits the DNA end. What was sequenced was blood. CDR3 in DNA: TGTGCCAGCAGCCAGGCTTTTCAGATCGAGCAGTACTTC. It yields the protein CASSQAFQIEQYF.